The clone carrying this T cell receptor (beta chain) was observed a handful of times. This record comes from a study of T cell repertoires in cytomegalovirus infection. TCRdb re-analysed the reads in MiXCR, keeping a single row per CDR3 protein. The sample has about 490,000 distinct CDR3 sequences; over 9% are singletons. V shed 6 bases and J shed 4 bases, with 12 bases lying between them. Germline CDR1 DFQATT, CDR2 SNEGSKA (reference sequence). This CDR3 has 12 amino acids. The J gene is TRBJ1-2, the V gene TRBV20-1; D call uncertain. The source is a human donor in good health (CMV status not recorded). Some clones in this sample may be carry-over from other donors' samples. Specimen: PBMCs. CDR3 nucleotides: TGCAGTGCCCTCCATAGGTCCTATGGCTACACCTTC. This gives the protein CSALHRSYGYTF.